This T cell receptor (beta chain) was recorded in a study of post-analysis software for immune sequencing data (dated by TCRdb to the mid-2010s). Study-level background: The recorded disease courses included relapsing-remitting, secondary progressive and progressive-relapsing multiple sclerosis, and some patients had no subtype annotation. The patient repertoires were set against around ten previously published healthy control repertoires from donors whose ages ranged from roughly 6 to 25 years. A subset of samples was prepared in parallel using single-end sample barcoding, then pooled and co-amplified after Illumina adapter ligation. Study-wide conclusions, independent of this receptor: The multiple sclerosis patient group was slightly younger than the control group. Multiple sclerosis patients had significantly lower normalized Chao1 diversity than controls, a result that suggests substantial peripheral T-cell clonal expansion. Direct clustering with F measure revealed strong co-clustering of samples prepared in the same batch, which led to a batch-effect correction. Patients showed significantly higher frequencies than controls for a handful of TRBV segments, among them TRBV5-6, TRBV5-1 and TRBV20-1.

The library was made by PCR. Instrument used: Illumina HiSeq 2500. Unique molecular identifiers were incorporated into TCR beta cDNA libraries to reduce PCR and sequencing biases. Every 1 to 10 million input T cells yielded 500,000 or so cDNA molecules, meaning each molecule approximated one T cell. The patient libraries were prepared and sequenced with the same protocol used for the earlier healthy control dataset. Samples belonging to the same batch were prepared together, multiplexed and sequenced on a shared HiSeq lane. On the authors' methods: MIGEC was used to process the raw barcoded reads, and molecular identifier groups with only a single read were discarded before consensus assembly and CDR3 extraction. Clonotype tables were post-analysed with VDJtools, and diversity was normalized by down-sampling all datasets to the smallest sample size. To correct batch-related cross-sample contamination, repertoire overlap clustering matched CDR3 amino acid sequences but not nucleotide sequences. Using fastp trimming at Q25 and MiXCR clonotype assembly, TCRdb reanalyzed the public sequencing data and kept in-frame beta chains. Every entry covers one CDR3 protein and lists the most common genes and DNA from its rows. TCRdb, rather than the study authors, made the V and J calls. This sample is represented by 820,000 or so distinct CDR3 sequences; about 57% of them were singletons. The ten top clones hold approximately 4.5% of the sample.

After removal of 5 bases from V and 8 bases from J, the junction retains 9 bases not matched to a gene. The CDR3 measures 14 amino acids from cysteine to phenylalanine. This entry keeps only the CDR3 DNA: 42 bases, framed from base 1. Via the germline V gene (reference sequence), CDR1 is MNHEY and CDR2 SMNVEV. Regarding this clonotype: No cognate antigen has been identified for it. The sample holds no much larger clone one base away, and base qualities are not on file.

To demonstrate the VDJtools post-analysis software, TCR beta repertoires were profiled from the peripheral blood of about a dozen young patients with multiple sclerosis. Multiple sclerosis patients were children and adolescents aged about 6 to 16 years. The material sequenced was blood. The rearrangement joined TRBV27 to TRBJ1-5; TRBD1 aligns with 7 central bases. The TCR was taken from a girl between 10 and 17 years old with multiple sclerosis. CDR3 region: CASSTRQGQEPQHF. The DNA sequence follows: TGTGCCAGCAGTACCCGACAGGGCCAGGAGCCCCAGCATTTT.